A selection of T cell receptor beta chains follows, all from one sample in a study of identical twins. One entry per CDR3 protein results from TCRdb running MiXCR on the 5' RACE reads. This sample yields approximately 1.8 million distinct CDR3 sequences, of which about 31% are seen a single time; 0.25% to 0.3% belongs to the top ten. The sequencing input was cord blood. The receptors derive from a newborn girl in good health. Both conserved end residues are part of each CDR3.

>TRBV20-1|TRBJ1-5
CSARDRAGTNNQPQHF
>TRBV25-1|TRBJ1-1
CASSGTGEAFF
>TRBV13|TRBJ1-2
CASSWGQGPYGYTF
>TRBV25-1|TRBJ2-1
CASSRGRDSSYNEQFF
>TRBV20-1|TRBJ1-6
CSARNGPSPLHF
>TRBV6-6|TRBJ2-7
CASRGDSNYEQYF
>TRBV6-6|TRBJ1-6
CASSYSSMSSYNSPLHF
>TRBV7-6|TRBJ2-3
CASSFSPGRGSFTDTQYF
>TRBV29-1|TRBJ1-6
CSVGVDSLALHF
>TRBV27|TRBJ2-7
CASIRADEQYF
>TRBV12-3/TRBV12-4|TRBJ2-3
CASSSRPRSDTQYF
>TRBV7-8|TRBJ1-6
CASSLRNNSPLHF
>TRBV14|TRBJ2-7
CASSQVFKGKDYEQYF
>TRBV10-3|TRBJ1-1
CASSGDRPHTEAFF
>TRBV5-1|.
CASSLNLAVYNEQYF
>TRBV29-1|TRBJ2-1
CSVQGLAGAYNEQFF
>TRBV4-1|TRBJ2-3
CASSQDWWDTQYF
>TRBV5-5|TRBJ1-4
CASSLGRTGEKLFF
>TRBV20-1|TRBJ2-1
CSARSIAPDYHEQFF
>TRBV7-9|TRBJ2-5
CASSLAGTSGSEQYF
>TRBV12-3/TRBV12-4|TRBJ2-3
CASSPSIAGGTDTQYF
>TRBV7-8|.
CASSLGRLAGYNEQYF
>TRBV12-3/TRBV12-4|TRBJ2-1
CASSLAGGHHNEQFF
>TRBV2|TRBJ2-4
CASGGLAGEAKNIQYF
>TRBV28|TRBJ2-1
CASSLAAGEQFF
>TRBV10-3|TRBJ2-5
CAIRPGRSVEQYF
>TRBV7-2|TRBJ2-3
CASTQRITDTQYF
>TRBV12-3/TRBV12-4|TRBJ2-1
CASSSVSSGGNEQFF
>TRBV7-8|TRBJ1-6
CASSYPGKVYNSPLHF
>TRBV12-3/TRBV12-4|TRBJ2-1
CASSLELGGYNEQFF
>TRBV4-1|TRBJ1-1
CASSQRTTEAFF
>TRBV20-1|TRBJ1-1
CSARVKGTWGTEAFF
>TRBV6-5|TRBJ2-5
CASSYLQGRETQYF
>TRBV11-3|TRBJ1-1
CASSLDGGDTEAFF
>TRBV20-1|TRBJ2-3
CSARDRGTSSTDTQYF
>TRBV6-2/TRBV6-3|TRBJ2-3
CASSYKGRTDTQYF
>TRBV5-1|TRBJ1-2
CASSLSLGTARGYTF
>TRBV12-3/TRBV12-4|TRBJ2-7
CASSPGLAQAYEQYF
>TRBV20-1|TRBJ2-3
CSARDRTRAGTSGPDTQYF
>TRBV7-2|TRBJ1-2
CASSPFGQGEYGYTF
>TRBV30|TRBJ1-2
CAWRIQGAPYGYTF
>TRBV14|TRBJ2-7
CASSQDIGAASLSYEQYF
>TRBV9|TRBJ2-1
CASSVGPGQETQFF
>TRBV24-1|TRBJ2-3
CATSDGGLVQYF
>TRBV21-1|TRBJ1-5
CASIRGQRVYSNQPQHF
>TRBV10-2|TRBJ1-5
CASTRDRNQPQHF
>TRBV24-1|TRBJ2-5
CATSDLRGGHGGTQYF
>TRBV5-1|TRBJ1-4
CASGDSVNEKLFF
>TRBV4-2|TRBJ2-3
CASSQRTTDTQYF
>TRBV7-2|TRBJ2-5
CASSLVGMTQYF
>TRBV24-1|TRBJ2-3
CATSDPTGRTDTQYF
>TRBV4-2|TRBJ1-1
CASSQGPGQGNTEAFF
>TRBV19|TRBJ1-1
CASSGGDRGITEAFF